One sample yielded the 18 T cell receptor beta chains listed below, sequenced in a study of T-cell reconstitution after alpha-beta-depleted transplantation in children. Unique molecular identifiers were incorporated during preparation of the TCRbeta library. A single record per CDR3 protein comes from TCRdb applying MiXCR to the PCR reads. Here the sample spans some 460,000 distinct CDR3 sequences, roughly 15% being singletons. Specimen: PBMCs, mostly from graft donor cells, collected 360 days after TCRalphabeta/CD19-depleted stem cell transplant. All receptors derive from a boy in the first two years of life who had a stem cell transplant for Wiskott-Aldrich syndrome, so the T cells may come from the graft donor.

The chain has TRBV20-1 and TRBJ2-3; 7 nucleotides match TRBD2. The CDR3 has 15 residues. Germline V gene lookup returns CDR1 DFQATT and CDR2 SNEGSKA (reference sequence). After removal of 2 bases from V and 2 bases from J, the junction contained 7 bases not matched to a gene. The CDR3 DNA reads TGCAGTGCTAGAATACGGGGGGTACCCACAGATACGCAGTATTTT. It encodes CSARIRGVPTDTQYF.

This clonotype showed up just a few times. This chain connects TRBV5-1 to TRBJ2-7; TRBD1 is a possible D gene (6 bases). The V gene's germline CDR1 is SGHRS and CDR2 YFSETQ. Trimming stripped 1 base from V and 3 bases from J, with 11 bases between. This CDR3 comprises 14 residues. The CDR3 loop reads CASSLTGTLYEQYF. The CDR3 DNA follows: TGCGCCAGCAGCTTGACCGGGACACTCTACGAGCAGTACTTC.

In this sample, this clonotype turned up many times. The chain joins TRBV5-1 to TRBJ2-1; D possibly corresponds to TRBD1 (6 bases). The germline V and J ends were trimmed by 4 bases and 0 bases, with 11 bases remaining between them. Germline V gene lookup returns CDR1 SGHRS and CDR2 YFSETQ. The CDR3 contains 15 residues. CDR3 in amino acids: CASSPRTASYNEQFF. The CDR3 DNA reads TGCGCCAGCAGCCCGAGGACAGCCTCCTACAATGAGCAGTTCTTC. Complete variable domain (other parts from reference TRBV5-1 and TRBJ2-1): KAGVTQTPRYLIKTRGQQVTLSCSPISGHRSVSWYQQTPGQGLQFLFEYFSETQRNKGNFPGRFSGRQFSNSRSEMNVSTLELGDSALYLCASSPRTASYNEQFFGPGTRLTVL.

This clonotype has only a few counts. This rearrangement joins TRBV18 to TRBJ1-1; 7 bases are shared with TRBD1. In germline, CDR1 is KGHSH, CDR2 LQKENI. The CDR3 covers 14 residues. The V gene end was trimmed by 3 bases and the J gene end by 7 bases; junction bases not matched to a gene: 8. CDR3 nucleotide sequence: TGTGCCAGCTCACCCCCGGACAGGTGGAATGAAGCTTTCTTT. Translating gives CASSPPDRWNEAFF.

The table lists this clonotype with a few counts. The V and J genes are TRBV11-2 and TRBJ2-1, with 9 positions matching TRBD1. Looked up from germline, CDR1 is SGHAT and CDR2 is FQNNGV. With 5 bases clipped from V and 6 bases from J, the junction kept 11 bases outside the gene matches. The CDR3 is 16 amino acids. The CDR3 DNA reads as TGTGCCAGCAGCATACCTTTCCGGGACAGGGCCAATGAGCAGTTCTTC. Its translation is CASSIPFRDRANEQFF.

The V gene is TRBV21-1, the J gene TRBJ2-3; TRBD1, the table's D call, was not compared with the DNA. TRBV21-1 is flagged as a pseudogene. This CDR3 is 15 amino acids long. In DNA form, the CDR3 reads TGTGCCAGCAGCAAAATGGGACCGAAAACAGATACGCAGTATTTT. Its translation: CASSKMGPKTDTQYF.

The chain links TRBV12-3 or TRBV12-4 to TRBJ2-5; D perhaps matches TRBD1 (6 bases). Trimming shortened V by 6 bases and J by 7 bases, and 21 bases separated the two germline ends. There are 15 residues in the CDR3. In DNA form, the CDR3 reads TGTGCCAGCAGCCAAAACTCGTTAGGGGGTGGGACCCAGTACTTC. It specifies CASSQNSLGGGTQYF.

This clonotype was seen a handful of times. The chain is built from TRBV3-1 and TRBJ2-7; D gene unclear. The length of the CDR3 is 13 residues. Germline V CDR1 and CDR2: LGHDT, YNNKEL (reference sequence). Between the trimmed V and J ends, which lost 3 bases and 3 bases, there was a span of 9 bases. CDR3 residues: CASSQLLLYEQYF. For the CDR3, the DNA is TGTGCCAGCAGCCAGTTACTCCTCTACGAGCAGTACTTC.

This rearrangement joins TRBV6-2 or TRBV6-3 to TRBJ1-1; the D is unclear. The CDR3 totals 15 residues. The V gene's germline CDR1 is MNHEY and CDR2 SVGEGT. With 2 bases removed from V and 5 bases from J, the gap between germline ends came to 15 bases. CDR3 sequence reads: CASSYPPGGETEAFF. For the CDR3, the DNA is TGTGCCAGCAGTTACCCTCCCGGTGGGGAAACTGAAGCTTTCTTT.

A few counts support this clonotype. The chain joins TRBV7-6 to TRBJ2-7; 11 nucleotides align to TRBD2. Germline CDR1 and CDR2: SGHVS and FNYEAQ. The CDR3 contains 17 residues. Trimming took 5 bases from V and 0 from J; bases not matched to a gene: 9. CDR3 DNA sequence: TGTGCCAGCAGCGTAATGCCGGGACTAGCGGCCTCCTACGAGCAGTACTTC. Residues: CASSVMPGLAASYEQYF.

J is TRBJ2-7 and V is TRBV5-1; TRBD2 matches 7 bases. Losses at the gene ends were 2 bases for V and 0 bases for J; bases not matched to a gene: 11. The CDR3 sequence is 17 residues long. Germline CDR1 SGHRS, CDR2 YFSETQ. The DNA of the CDR3 is TGCGCCAGCAGCTTAACAGCAGCGGGAATCAACTCCTACGAGCAGTACTTC. Its protein is CASSLTAAGINSYEQYF.

This clonotype was seen only a few times. V usage is TRBV7-6 and J usage is TRBJ2-7; D is unclear. The CDR3 contains 15 residues. Trimming took 4 bases from V and 4 from J, leaving 17 bases between them. The germline CDR1 and CDR2 sequences are SGHVS and FNYEAQ. The CDR3 here is CASSSERNLFYEQYF. The CDR3 nucleotides are TGTGCCAGCAGCTCAGAAAGAAATCTTTTTTACGAGCAGTACTTC. Supplemented by reference TRBV7-6 and TRBJ2-7, the full variable domain reads GAGVSQSPRYKVTKRGQDVALRCDPISGHVSLYWYRQALGQGPEFLTYFNYEAQQDKSGLPNDRFSAERPEGSISTLTIQRTEQRDSAMYRCASSSERNLFYEQYFGPGTRLTVT.

The chain carries TRBV24-1 and TRBJ2-3; 13 bases align to TRBD2. This CDR3 spans 17 amino acids. The V gene's germline CDR1 is KGHDR and CDR2 SFDVKD. V lost 4 bases to trimming and J lost 2 bases; unmatched junction nucleotides: 5. The CDR3 loop is CATSEPTSGGPTDTQYF. The DNA for the CDR3 is TGTGCCACCAGTGAACCGACTAGCGGGGGGCCCACAGATACGCAGTATTTT.

The chain couples TRBV7-8 to TRBJ1-5; D is ambiguous. In germline, CDR1 is SGHVS, CDR2 FQNEAQ. The CDR3 is 14 amino acids. The V and J ends lost 4 bases and 1 base respectively, with 8 bases between them. The CDR3 DNA is TGTGCCAGCAGCTCCCGACTGAGCAATCAGCCCCAGCATTTT. This codes for CASSSRLSNQPQHF.

This clonotype occurred a few times. The chain has TRBV5-1 and TRBJ2-2, with D possibly being TRBD1 (5 bases). Germline assignment: CDR1 SGHRS and CDR2 YFSETQ. V was trimmed by 5 bases and J by 1 base, leaving 12 bases between them. The CDR3 is 15 residues long. CDR3 protein: CASSHDSQNTGELFF. As DNA, the CDR3 is TGCGCCAGCAGTCACGACAGTCAGAACACCGGGGAGCTGTTTTTT.

This chain connects TRBV3-1 to TRBJ2-5; 8 bases match TRBD1. The CDR3 contains 12 residues. CDR1 LGHDT and CDR2 YNNKEL come from the germline V gene (reference sequence). Trimming took 2 bases from V and 13 from J; bases not matched to a gene: 6. The CDR3 bases are TGTGCCAGCAGCCAACCGACAGGGGCCCTGTACTTC. It translates to CASSQPTGALYF.

This clonotype showed up just a few times. This rearrangement joins TRBV20-1 to TRBJ2-7; perhaps TRBD1 as D (5 bases). The CDR3 loop spans 15 amino acids. V lost 0 bases and J lost 4, with 16 bases in between. CDR1 is DFQATT, CDR2 SNEGSKA, per germline (reference sequence). The CDR3 DNA is TGCAGTGCTAGAGATAGGGGCAGGCGACCTTACGAGCAGTACTTC. Protein sequence: CSARDRGRRPYEQYF.

This clonotype has at least ten counts. The chain uses TRBV7-8 and TRBJ2-1, with D unclear. CDR1 and CDR2 (germline): SGHVS, FQNEAQ. V lost 1 base and J lost 2, with 9 bases in between. This CDR3 has 15 amino acids. Here the CDR3 reads CASSLEGETYNEQFF. The CDR3 coding sequence is TGTGCCAGCAGCTTAGAGGGCGAAACCTACAATGAGCAGTTCTTC.